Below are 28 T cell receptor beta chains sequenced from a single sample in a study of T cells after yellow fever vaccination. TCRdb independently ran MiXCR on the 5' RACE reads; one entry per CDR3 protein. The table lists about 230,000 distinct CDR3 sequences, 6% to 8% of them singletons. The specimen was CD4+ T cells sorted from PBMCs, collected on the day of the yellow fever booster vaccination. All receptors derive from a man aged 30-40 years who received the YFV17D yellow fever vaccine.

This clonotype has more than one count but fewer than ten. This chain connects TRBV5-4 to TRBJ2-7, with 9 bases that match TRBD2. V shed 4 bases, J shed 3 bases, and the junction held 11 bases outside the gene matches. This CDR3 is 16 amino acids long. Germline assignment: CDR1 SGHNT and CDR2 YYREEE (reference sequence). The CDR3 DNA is TGTGCCAGCAGCCCCGGTGGAGCTAGCGGGGTCTACGAGCAGTACTTC. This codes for CASSPGGASGVYEQYF. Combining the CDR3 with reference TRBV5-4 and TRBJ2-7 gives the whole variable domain ETGVTQSPTHLIKTRGQQVTLRCSSQSGHNTVSWYQQALGQGPQFIFQYYREEENGRGNFPPRFSGLQFPNYSSELNVNALELDDSALYLCASSPGGASGVYEQYFGPGTRLTVT.

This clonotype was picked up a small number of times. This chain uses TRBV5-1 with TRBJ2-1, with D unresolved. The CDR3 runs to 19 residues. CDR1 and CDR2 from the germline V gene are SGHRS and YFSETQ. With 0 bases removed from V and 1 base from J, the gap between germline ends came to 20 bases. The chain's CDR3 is CASSLARIRTVTSYNEQFF. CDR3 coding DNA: TGCGCCAGCAGCTTGGCCAGGATAAGAACGGTTACGTCCTACAATGAGCAGTTCTTC.

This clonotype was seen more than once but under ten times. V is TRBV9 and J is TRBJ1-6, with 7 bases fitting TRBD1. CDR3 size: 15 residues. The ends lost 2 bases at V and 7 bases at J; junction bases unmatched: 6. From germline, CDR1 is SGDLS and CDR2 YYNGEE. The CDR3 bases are TGTGCCAGCAGCGTGGCAGGGGGTCGCAATTCACCCCTCCACTTT. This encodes CASSVAGGRNSPLHF. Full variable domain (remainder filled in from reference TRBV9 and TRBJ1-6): DSGVTQTPKHLITATGQRVTLRCSPRSGDLSVYWYQQSLDQGLQFLIQYYNGEERAKGNILERFSAQQFPDLHSELNLSSLELGDSALYFCASSVAGGRNSPLHFGNGTRLTVT.

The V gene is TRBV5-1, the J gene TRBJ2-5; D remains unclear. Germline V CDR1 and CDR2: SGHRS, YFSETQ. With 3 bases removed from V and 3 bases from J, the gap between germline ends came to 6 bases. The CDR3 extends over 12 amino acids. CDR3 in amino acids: CASSWYEETQYF. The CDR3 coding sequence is TGCGCCAGCAGCTGGTACGAAGAGACCCAGTACTTC.

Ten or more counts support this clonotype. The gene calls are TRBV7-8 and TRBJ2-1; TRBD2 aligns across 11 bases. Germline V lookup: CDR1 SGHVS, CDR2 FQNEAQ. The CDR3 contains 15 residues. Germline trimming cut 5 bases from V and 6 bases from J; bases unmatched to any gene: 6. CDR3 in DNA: TGTGCCAGCAGCCCACGGCTAGCGGGGGGCAATGAGCAGTTCTTC. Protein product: CASSPRLAGGNEQFF.

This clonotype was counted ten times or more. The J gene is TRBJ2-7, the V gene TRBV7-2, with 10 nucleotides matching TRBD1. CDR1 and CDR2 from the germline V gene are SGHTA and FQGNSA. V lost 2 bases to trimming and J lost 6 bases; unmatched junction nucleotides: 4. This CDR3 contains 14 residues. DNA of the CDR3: TGTGCCAGCAGCTTAAGGACAGGGGGTAGCGAGCAGTACTTC. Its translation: CASSLRTGGSEQYF.

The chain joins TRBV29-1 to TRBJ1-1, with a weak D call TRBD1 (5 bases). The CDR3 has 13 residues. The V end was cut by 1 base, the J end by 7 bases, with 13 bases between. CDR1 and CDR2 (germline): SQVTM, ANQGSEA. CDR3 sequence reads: CSVEAQRQFEAFF. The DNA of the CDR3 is TGCAGCGTTGAAGCCCAAAGACAGTTTGAAGCTTTCTTT. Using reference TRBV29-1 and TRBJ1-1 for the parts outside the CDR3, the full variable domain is SAVISQKPSRDICQRGTSLTIQCQVDSQVTMMFWYRQQPGQSLTLIATANQGSEATYESGFVIDKFPISRPNLTFSTLTVSNMSPEDSSIYLCSVEAQRQFEAFFGQGTRLTVV.

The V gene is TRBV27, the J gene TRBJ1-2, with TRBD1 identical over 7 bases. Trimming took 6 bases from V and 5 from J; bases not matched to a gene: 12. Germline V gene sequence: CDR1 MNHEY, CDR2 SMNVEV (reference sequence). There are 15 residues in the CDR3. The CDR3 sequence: CASRVTGLNLYGYTF. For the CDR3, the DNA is TGTGCCAGCAGAGTGACAGGGCTGAACCTTTATGGCTACACCTTC.

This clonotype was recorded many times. The CDR3, as DNA: TGTGCCAGCGCCTTGGGGGCGTTGGGCACAGATACGCAGTATTTT. The encoded protein is CASALGALGTDTQYF. The V and J genes are TRBV28 and TRBJ2-3, with D maybe TRBD1 (6 bases). Germline CDR1 and CDR2: MDHEN and SYDVKM. This CDR3 contains 15 residues. V lost 8 bases and J 1 base, leaving 16 bases between the germline ends. Based on the CDR3 plus reference TRBV28 and TRBJ2-3, the full variable domain is DVKVTQSSRYLVKRTGEKVFLECVQDMDHENMFWYRQDPGLGLRLIYFSYDVKMKEKGDIPEGYSVSREKKERFSLILESASTNQTSMYLCASALGALGTDTQYFGPGTRLTVL.

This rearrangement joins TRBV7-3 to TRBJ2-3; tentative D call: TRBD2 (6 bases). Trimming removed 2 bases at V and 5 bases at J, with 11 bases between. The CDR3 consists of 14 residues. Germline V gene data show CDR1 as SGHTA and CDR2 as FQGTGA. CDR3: CASSLGGTVDTQYF. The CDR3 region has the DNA TGTGCCAGCAGCTTAGGCGGGACGGTAGATACGCAGTATTTT.

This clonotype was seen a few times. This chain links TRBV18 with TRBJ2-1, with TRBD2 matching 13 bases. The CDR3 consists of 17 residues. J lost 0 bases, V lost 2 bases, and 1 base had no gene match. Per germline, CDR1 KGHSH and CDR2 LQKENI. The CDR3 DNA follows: TGTGCCAGCTCACCAACTAGCGGGAGGGGCTCCTACAATGAGCAGTTCTTC. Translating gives CASSPTSGRGSYNEQFF.

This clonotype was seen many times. CDR3 DNA: TGCAGTGCTAGAGAGACGGCTAGCTCCTACAATGAGCAGTTCTTC. Amino acids: CSARETASSYNEQFF. The chain combines TRBV20-1 with TRBJ2-1; D not resolved. V lost 0 bases, J lost 0 bases, and 9 bases lay in between. This CDR3 is built from 15 residues. In germline, CDR1 is DFQATT, CDR2 SNEGSKA (reference sequence).

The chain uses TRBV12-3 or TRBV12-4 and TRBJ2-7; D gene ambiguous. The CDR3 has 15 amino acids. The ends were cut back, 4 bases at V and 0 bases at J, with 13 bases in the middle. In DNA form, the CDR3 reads TGTGCCAGCAGTTGGATCTTTCGCAGCTCCTACGAGCAGTACTTC. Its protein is CASSWIFRSSYEQYF.

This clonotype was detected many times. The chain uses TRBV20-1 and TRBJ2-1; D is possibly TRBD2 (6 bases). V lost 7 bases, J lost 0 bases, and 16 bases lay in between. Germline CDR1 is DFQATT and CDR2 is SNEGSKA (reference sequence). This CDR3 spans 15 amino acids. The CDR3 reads CSGQGLQSSYNEQFF. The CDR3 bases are TGCAGTGGCCAGGGACTCCAGAGCTCCTACAATGAGCAGTTCTTC.

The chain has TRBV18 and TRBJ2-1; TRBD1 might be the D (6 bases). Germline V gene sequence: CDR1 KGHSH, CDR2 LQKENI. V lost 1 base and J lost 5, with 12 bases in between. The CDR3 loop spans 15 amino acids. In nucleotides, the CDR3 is TGTGCCAGCTCACCACTGGCTAGGGGGAACAATGAGCAGTTCTTC. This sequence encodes CASSPLARGNNEQFF.

CDR3 in amino acids: CASSFDKTQYF. CDR3 DNA: TGTGCCAGCAGCTTTGACAAGACCCAGTACTTC. J is TRBJ2-5 and V is TRBV7-9; D is ambiguous. Germline V gene data show CDR1 as SEHNR and CDR2 as FQNEAQ (reference sequence). V dropped 3 bases and J dropped 6 bases, with 5 bases sitting between them. The CDR3 length is 11 residues.

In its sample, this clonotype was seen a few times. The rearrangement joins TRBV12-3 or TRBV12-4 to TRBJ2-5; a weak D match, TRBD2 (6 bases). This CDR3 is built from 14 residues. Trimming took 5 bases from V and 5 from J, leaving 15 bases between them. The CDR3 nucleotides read TGTGCCAGCAGTGCCCGGAGGGAAGATGAGACCCAGTACTTC. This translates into CASSARREDETQYF.

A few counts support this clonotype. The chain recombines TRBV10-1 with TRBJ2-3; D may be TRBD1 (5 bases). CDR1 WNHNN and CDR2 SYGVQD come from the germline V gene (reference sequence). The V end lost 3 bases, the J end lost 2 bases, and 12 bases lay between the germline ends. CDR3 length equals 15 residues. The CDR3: CASSERTKSTDTQYF. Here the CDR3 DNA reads TGCGCCAGCAGTGAACGGACAAAATCCACAGATACGCAGTATTTT.

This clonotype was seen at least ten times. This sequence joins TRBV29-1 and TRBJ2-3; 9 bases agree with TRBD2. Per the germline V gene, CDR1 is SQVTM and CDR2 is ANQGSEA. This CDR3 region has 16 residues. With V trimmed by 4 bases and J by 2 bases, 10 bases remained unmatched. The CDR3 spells CSVAPSREGSTDTQYF. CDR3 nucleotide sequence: TGCAGCGTTGCCCCATCGCGGGAGGGGTCCACAGATACGCAGTATTTT.

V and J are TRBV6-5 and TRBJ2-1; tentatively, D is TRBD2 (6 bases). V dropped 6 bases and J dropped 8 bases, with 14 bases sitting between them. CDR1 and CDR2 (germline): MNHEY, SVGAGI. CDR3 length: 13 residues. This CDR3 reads CASRLNSGDEQFF. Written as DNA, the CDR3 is TGTGCCAGCAGGTTGAATTCGGGGGATGAGCAGTTCTTC.

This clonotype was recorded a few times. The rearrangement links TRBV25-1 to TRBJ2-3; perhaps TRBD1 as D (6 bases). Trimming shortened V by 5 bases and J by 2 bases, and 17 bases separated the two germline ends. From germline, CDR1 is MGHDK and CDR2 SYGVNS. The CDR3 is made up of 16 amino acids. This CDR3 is CASSNGDTLPTDTQYF. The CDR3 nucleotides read TGTGCCAGCAGTAATGGGGACACCTTACCCACAGATACGCAGTATTTT.

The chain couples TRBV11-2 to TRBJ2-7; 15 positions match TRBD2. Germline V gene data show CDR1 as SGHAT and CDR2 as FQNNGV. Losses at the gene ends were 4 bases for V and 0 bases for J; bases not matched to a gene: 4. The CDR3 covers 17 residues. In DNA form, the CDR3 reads TGTGCCAGCAGCTCGGGACTAGCGGGAGGTAACTCCTACGAGCAGTACTTC. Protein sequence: CASSSGLAGGNSYEQYF.

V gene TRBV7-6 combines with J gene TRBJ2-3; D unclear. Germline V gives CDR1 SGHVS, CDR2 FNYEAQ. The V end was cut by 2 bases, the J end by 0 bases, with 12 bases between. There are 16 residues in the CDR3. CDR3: CASSLMPVASTDTQYF. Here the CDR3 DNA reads TGTGCCAGCAGCTTAATGCCAGTGGCTAGCACAGATACGCAGTATTTT.

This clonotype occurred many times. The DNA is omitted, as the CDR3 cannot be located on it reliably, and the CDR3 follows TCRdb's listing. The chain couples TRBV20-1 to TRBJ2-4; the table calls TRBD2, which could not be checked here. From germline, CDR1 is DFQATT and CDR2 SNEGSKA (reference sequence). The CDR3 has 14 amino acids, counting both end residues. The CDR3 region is CSARVGSGTTPEYF.

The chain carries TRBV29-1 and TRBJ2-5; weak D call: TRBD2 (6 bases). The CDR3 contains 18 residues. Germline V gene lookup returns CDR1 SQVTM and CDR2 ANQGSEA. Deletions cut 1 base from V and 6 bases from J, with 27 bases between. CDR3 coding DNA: TGCAGCGTTGAAGTGATTTACAGTCGAAGGGACTCTCGGCAGACCCAGTACTTC. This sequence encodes CSVEVIYSRRDSRQTQYF.

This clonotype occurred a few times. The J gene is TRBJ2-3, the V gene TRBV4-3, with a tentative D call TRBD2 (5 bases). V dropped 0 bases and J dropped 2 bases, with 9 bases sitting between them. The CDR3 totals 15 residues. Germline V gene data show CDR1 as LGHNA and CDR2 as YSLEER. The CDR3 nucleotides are TGCGCCAGCAGCCAAGAATTCGGGAACACAGATACGCAGTATTTT. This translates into CASSQEFGNTDTQYF.

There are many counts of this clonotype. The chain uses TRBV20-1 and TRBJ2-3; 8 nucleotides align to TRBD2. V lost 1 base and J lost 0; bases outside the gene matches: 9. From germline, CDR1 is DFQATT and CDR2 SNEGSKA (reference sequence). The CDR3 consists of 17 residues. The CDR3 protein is CSARVTGRASSTDTQYF. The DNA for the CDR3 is TGCAGTGCTAGAGTTACCGGGAGGGCCTCTAGCACAGATACGCAGTATTTT.

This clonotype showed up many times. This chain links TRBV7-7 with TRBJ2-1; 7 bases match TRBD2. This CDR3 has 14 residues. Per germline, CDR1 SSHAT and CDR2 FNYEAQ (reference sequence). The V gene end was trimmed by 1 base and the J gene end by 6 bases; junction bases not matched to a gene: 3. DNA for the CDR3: TGTGCCAGCAGCTTAGATGGCGGGGGCAATGAGCAGTTCTTC. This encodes CASSLDGGGNEQFF. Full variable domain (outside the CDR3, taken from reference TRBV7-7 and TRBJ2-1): GAGVSQSPRYKVTKRGQDVTLRCDPISSHATLYWYQQALGQGPEFLTYFNYEAQPDKSGLPSDRFSAERPEGSISTLTIQRTEQRDSAMYRCASSLDGGGNEQFFGPGTRLTVL.